What follows are 21 T cell receptor beta chains derived from one specimen sequenced in a study of regulatory T cells in long-lasting Graves disease. CDR3 regions were amplified by Arm-PCR using iRepertoire HTBI primers to build TCR beta libraries. TCRdb itself ran the multiplex PCR reads through MiXCR, one entry per CDR3 protein. This table holds 680,000 or so distinct CDR3 sequences, 15% to 20% found once. As for time point: newly diagnosed GD, antithyroid drugs for less than 3 months. Making the TCR library involved RNA that had been extracted from PBMCs. The sample was also linked to a second study, of T cells in Graves' hyperthyroidism and ophthalmopathy.

The sample was peripheral blood mononuclear cells (PBMCs), taken at new diagnosis, from a patient treated with antithyroid drugs. All receptors come from a woman aged 30 to 39 with Graves disease.

This clonotype was recorded a few times. The genes are TRBV6-5 and TRBJ1-5, with D unclear. CDR1 is MNHEY, CDR2 SVGAGI, per germline. V lost 4 bases, J lost 3 bases, and 7 bases lay in between. The length of the CDR3 is 13 residues. The CDR3 spells CASSSVNNQPQHF. In DNA form, the CDR3 reads TGTGCCAGCAGTTCGGTAAACAATCAGCCCCAGCATTTT.

As regards this clonotype: A read error may produce the germline difference seen at one junction end. The V call is TRBV5-6, the J call TRBJ2-7, with 10 bases matching TRBD2. Germline assignment: CDR1 SGHDT and CDR2 YYEEEE. This CDR3 has 16 residues. The CDR3 nucleotides read TGTGCCGGCAGCCCCCTACTAGCGGGAACCTCCTACGAGCAGTACTTC. Its protein is CAGSPLLAGTSYEQYF.

This clonotype has a handful of counts. The chain has TRBV7-2 and TRBJ1-2; 10 bases match TRBD1. This CDR3 contains 15 residues. Germline V gene data show CDR1 as SGHTA and CDR2 as FQGNSA. After removal of 4 bases from V and 7 bases from J, the junction contained 9 bases not matched to a gene. The chain's CDR3 is CASSSSGQGSSGYTF. For the CDR3, the DNA is TGTGCCAGCAGCTCTTCGGGACAGGGGTCTTCTGGCTACACCTTC.

This chain joins TRBV2 and TRBJ1-2, with TRBD1 identical over 7 bases. Trimming cost V 3 bases and J 8 bases; bases outside gene matches: 3. CDR1 SNHLY and CDR2 FYNNEI come from the germline V gene. The CDR3 runs to 12 residues. CDR3 protein: CASSEDRRGYTF. As DNA, the CDR3 is TGTGCCAGCAGTGAGGACAGGCGCGGCTACACCTTC. Full variable domain (outside the CDR3, taken from reference TRBV2 and TRBJ1-2): EPEVTQTPSHQVTQMGQEVILRCVPISNHLYFYWYRQILGQKVEFLVSFYNNEISEKSEIFDDQFSVERPDGSNFTLKIRSTKLEDSAMYFCASSEDRRGYTFGSGTRLTVV.

The chain carries TRBV20-1 and TRBJ1-5, with 10 bases that match TRBD1. V lost 5 bases to trimming and J lost 7 bases; unmatched junction nucleotides: 11. The CDR3 spans 15 residues. Per the germline V gene, CDR1 is DFQATT and CDR2 is SNEGSKA (reference sequence). DNA of the CDR3: TGCAGTGCTTACAGTATGGGACAGGGGTTCCAGCCCCAGCATTTT. It translates to CSAYSMGQGFQPQHF.

This clonotype turned up a few times. This chain uses TRBV5-8 with TRBJ2-7, with D possibly matching TRBD2 (5 bases). Trimming stripped 0 bases from V and 3 bases from J, with 10 bases between. The CDR3 length is 14 residues. In germline, CDR1 is SGHTS, CDR2 YDEGEE. As DNA, the CDR3 is TGTGCCAGCAGCTTGGGTCCGGGGATCTACGAGCAGTACTTC. This sequence encodes CASSLGPGIYEQYF.

This clonotype was observed at least ten times. The CDR3 loop reads CASSFKRVAEKLFF. The CDR3 DNA follows: TGTGCCAGCAGCTTTAAAAGGGTGGCTGAAAAACTGTTTTTT. The genes are TRBV7-8 and TRBJ1-4; D remains ambiguous. CDR1 SGHVS and CDR2 FQNEAQ come from the germline V gene. The CDR3 contains 14 residues. The germline V and J ends were trimmed by 3 bases and 7 bases, with 12 bases remaining between them.

V and J are TRBV19 and TRBJ1-1; D perhaps matches TRBD1 (6 bases). The CDR3 is 16 amino acids. The V gene's germline CDR1 is LNHDA and CDR2 SQIVND (reference sequence). Trimming removed 2 bases from V and 0 bases from J, with 13 bases in between. The DNA of the CDR3 is TGTGCCAGTAGTATAATGGGGGCTCCAGTGAACACTGAAGCTTTCTTT. It yields the protein CASSIMGAPVNTEAFF. Together with reference TRBV19 and TRBJ1-1, the CDR3 gives the full variable domain: DGGITQSPKYLFRKEGQNVTLSCEQNLNHDAMYWYRQDPGQGLRLIYYSQIVNDFQKGDIAEGYSVSREKKESFPLTVTSAQKNPTAFYLCASSIMGAPVNTEAFFGQGTRLTVV.

This clonotype was recorded at least ten times. The chain uses TRBV6-1 and TRBJ1-1; a weak D match, TRBD1 (6 bases). The CDR3 covers 15 residues. Trimming stripped 6 bases from V and 1 base from J, with 15 bases between. From germline, CDR1 is MNHNS and CDR2 SASEGT. Here the CDR3 DNA reads TGTGCCAGCAGCTCAGGGGCAACAGGGAACACTGAAGCTTTCTTT. It translates to CASSSGATGNTEAFF.

This clonotype was counted only a few times. V gene TRBV5-1 combines with J gene TRBJ2-1; 14 nucleotides line up with TRBD2. Germline V gene sequence: CDR1 SGHRS, CDR2 YFSETQ. This CDR3 contains 15 residues. V shed 3 bases, J shed 6 bases, and the junction held 2 bases outside the gene matches. CDR3 sequence: CASSYGTSGGNEQFF. The CDR3 DNA reads as TGCGCCAGCAGCTATGGGACTAGCGGGGGCAATGAGCAGTTCTTC.

The chain employs TRBV19 and TRBJ2-2; no clear D gene. V was clipped by 0 bases and J by 6 bases, with 5 bases between them. The CDR3 has 13 residues. Germline values: CDR1 LNHDA, CDR2 SQIVND (reference sequence). This CDR3 reads CASSIDRSGELFF. CDR3 bases: TGTGCCAGTAGTATAGACAGATCCGGGGAGCTGTTTTTT.

This chain uses TRBV7-9 with TRBJ1-1, with a tentative D call TRBD1 (5 bases). The V end lost 2 bases, the J end lost 0 bases, and 16 bases lay between the germline ends. This CDR3 is 17 amino acids long. The germline V gene has CDR1 SEHNR and CDR2 FQNEAQ (reference sequence). The CDR3 DNA reads TGTGCCAGCAGCTTAATCGGTATGCAGGGCCTGAACACTGAAGCTTTCTTT. Protein sequence: CASSLIGMQGLNTEAFF. Supplemented by reference TRBV7-9 and TRBJ1-1, the full variable domain reads DTGVSQNPRHKITKRGQNVTFRCDPISEHNRLYWYRQTLGQGPEFLTYFQNEAQLEKSRLLSDRFSAERPKGSFSTLEIQRTEQGDSAMYLCASSLIGMQGLNTEAFFGQGTRLTVV.

This clonotype was seen many times. V gene TRBV2 combines with J gene TRBJ2-1; D gene uncertain. Per germline, CDR1 SNHLY and CDR2 FYNNEI. Trimming pared 7 bases from V and 1 base from J, leaving 8 bases between. CDR3 length: 13 amino acids. CDR3 loop: CASKPPSYNEQFF. The CDR3 nucleotides are TGTGCCAGCAAGCCCCCTTCCTACAATGAGCAGTTCTTC. The complete variable domain, with remaining parts taken from reference TRBV2 and TRBJ2-1, reads EPEVTQTPSHQVTQMGQEVILRCVPISNHLYFYWYRQILGQKVEFLVSFYNNEISEKSEIFDDQFSVERPDGSNFTLKIRSTKLEDSAMYFCASKPPSYNEQFFGPGTRLTVL.

About this clonotype: A much larger clone differs by one base, so this may be a read error. The chain is built from TRBV28 and TRBJ2-7, with D tentatively TRBD1 (8 bases). This CDR3 is 15 amino acids long. Germline V gene sequence: CDR1 MDHEN, CDR2 SYDVKM. Trimming took 8 bases from V and 2 from J, leaving 19 bases between them. The CDR3 DNA sequence: TGTGCCAGCGATGACTACAGGGGGGGAACCTACGAGCAGTACTTC. Protein sequence: CASDDYRGGTYEQYF. The full variable domain, in which reference TRBV28 and TRBJ2-7 provide the parts outside the CDR3, is DVKVTQSSRYLVKRTGEKVFLECVQDMDHENMFWYRQDPGLGLRLIYFSYDVKMKEKGDIPEGYSVSREKKERFSLILESASTNQTSMYLCASDDYRGGTYEQYFGPGTRLTVT.

J is TRBJ1-4 and V is TRBV30; D might be TRBD1 (5 bases). This CDR3 is built from 14 residues. CDR1 and CDR2 from the germline V gene are GTSNPN and SVGIG (reference sequence). V was pared by 6 bases and J by 7 bases, with 18 bases between. CDR3 nucleotide sequence: TGTGCCTGCAATCGGGGGAGCCCAAGTGAAAAACTGTTTTTT. Translating it yields CACNRGSPSEKLFF. Combining the CDR3 with reference TRBV30 and TRBJ1-4 gives the whole variable domain SQTIHQWPATLVQPVGSPLSLECTVEGTSNPNLYWYRQAAGRGLQLLFYSVGIGQISSEVPQNLSASRPQDRQFILSSKKLLLSDSGFYLCACNRGSPSEKLFFGSGTQLSVL.

This clonotype was observed a few times. V and J are TRBV5-1 and TRBJ1-6; D is unresolved. With 0 bases removed from V and 6 bases from J, the gap between germline ends came to 13 bases. Germline CDR1 is SGHRS and CDR2 is YFSETQ. The CDR3 covers 16 residues. The CDR3 protein is CASSLEVRSLNSPLHF. The CDR3 DNA follows: TGCGCCAGCAGCTTGGAGGTCCGCAGTCTTAATTCACCCCTCCACTTT. The full variable domain, its missing parts supplied by reference TRBV5-1 and TRBJ1-6, is KAGVTQTPRYLIKTRGQQVTLSCSPISGHRSVSWYQQTPGQGLQFLFEYFSETQRNKGNFPGRFSGRQFSNSRSEMNVSTLELGDSALYLCASSLEVRSLNSPLHFGNGTRLTVT.

A few counts support this clonotype. This chain uses TRBV7-2 with TRBJ2-3, with unresolved D. V was trimmed by 7 bases and J by 8 bases, leaving 16 bases between them. There are 13 residues in the CDR3. Germline V gene data show CDR1 as SGHTA and CDR2 as FQGNSA. Here the CDR3 reads CASNLDAPATQYF. CDR3 in DNA: TGTGCCAGCAACTTGGACGCCCCGGCTACGCAGTATTTT.

The chain employs TRBV14 and TRBJ2-7, with 12 bases that match TRBD1. CDR1 and CDR2 from the germline V gene are SGHDN and FVKESK. Trimming took 10 bases from V and 0 from J; bases not matched to a gene: 7. This CDR3 has 15 amino acids. CDR3 in DNA: TGTGCCACCGCACGGGGACAGGGGGCCTCCTACGAGCAGTACTTC. It translates to CATARGQGASYEQYF.

The genes are TRBV2 and TRBJ2-7; tentative D call: TRBD1 (6 bases). Germline V gene lookup returns CDR1 SNHLY and CDR2 FYNNEI. V was shortened by 1 base and J by 7 bases, with 17 bases between the two germline ends. The CDR3 loop spans 15 amino acids. CDR3 sequence (DNA): TGTGCCAGCAGTGAAGAGGGGGTCCCTATAGGTGAGCAGTACTTC. Encoded protein: CASSEEGVPIGEQYF.

V is TRBV7-3 and J is TRBJ2-3; TRBD2 is a possible D gene (5 bases). Trimming took off 2 bases at V and 6 bases at J, with 9 bases between the two ends. CDR1 is SGHTA and CDR2 is FQGTGA in the germline V gene. The CDR3 covers 13 residues. The CDR3 here is CASSLLPGDTQYF. The CDR3 DNA sequence: TGTGCCAGCAGCTTACTACCGGGGGATACGCAGTATTTT.

With respect to this clonotype: It may be a read error: a sequence one base away is much more abundant. V and J are TRBV28 and TRBJ1-5, with 11 bases identical to TRBD1. The CDR3 is made up of 20 amino acids. Germline values: CDR1 MDHEN, CDR2 SYDVKM. The CDR3 loop is CAGSSSGTGGLLASNQPQHF. The CDR3 nucleotides are TGTGCCGGCAGTTCATCCGGGACAGGGGGACTCCTGGCTAGCAATCAGCCCCAGCATTTT. Full variable domain (rest looked up from reference TRBV28 and TRBJ1-5): DVKVTQSSRYLVKRTGEKVFLECVQDMDHENMFWYRQDPGLGLRLIYFSYDVKMKEKGDIPEGYSVSREKKERFSLILESASTNQTSMYLCAGSSSGTGGLLASNQPQHFGDGTRLSIL.